A single sample is the source of the 15 T cell receptor beta chains below, sequenced in a study of tumor and adjacent non-tumor tissue in lung cancer. The template was RNA from unsorted bulk tissue. This non-tumor lung sample came from over 3 cm beyond the tumor edge. Three rounds of nested PCR, following a modified ARM-PCR protocol, produced the TCRbeta library. TCRdb reprocessed the multiplex PCR reads with MiXCR, giving one entry per CDR3 protein. The sample lists approximately 80,000 distinct CDR3 sequences, approximately 81% occurring once. The source material was distant non-tumor lung tissue. Every receptor here comes from a man aged 55-75 years with non-small cell lung cancer.

The V gene is TRBV11-3, the J gene TRBJ2-5, with 7 bases identical to TRBD2. The germline CDR1 and CDR2 sequences are SGHNT and YENEEA. V was pared by 1 base and J by 1 base, with 9 bases of the junction left unmatched. The CDR3 is 17 residues long. The CDR3 here is CASSLVSSGVSQETQYF. For the CDR3, the DNA is TGTGCCAGCAGCTTAGTGTCCAGCGGGGTGTCCCAAGAGACCCAGTACTTC.

In regard to this clonotype: Because it lacks the conserved phenylalanine or tryptophan at the end, this CDR3 is likely a read error. The chain employs TRBV5-5 and TRBJ2-3; D is possibly TRBD1 or TRBD2 (6 bases each). Looked up from germline, CDR1 is SGHKS and CDR2 is YYEKEE (reference sequence). The CDR3 totals 15 residues. The CDR3 DNA follows: TGCGCCAGCAGCCACGCGGGGACAAGGGCACATACGCAGTATCTT. Translation: CASSHAGTRAHTQYL.

On this clonotype itself: The CDR3 ends on some other residue instead of the conserved phenylalanine or tryptophan, so this is likely a read error. The chain combines TRBV6-4 with TRBJ2-3; D unresolved. The germline V gene encodes CDR1 MRHNA and CDR2 SNTAGT. The CDR3 has 13 amino acids. This chain's CDR3 is CASSDSITDTQYL. The CDR3 DNA reads as TGTGCTAGCAGTGACTCCATCACAGATACACAGTATCTT.

CDR3 nucleotide sequence: TGCAGTGCTATAATAGCGGGACGACTTTACAATGAGCAGTTCTTC. Amino acid sequence: CSAIIAGRLYNEQFF. The chain recombines TRBV20-1 with TRBJ2-1, with 8 bases lining up with TRBD2. The CDR3 is 15 residues long. Germline CDR1 DFQATT, CDR2 SNEGSKA (reference sequence). The J segment lost 4 bases and the V segment lost 4 bases, leaving 9 bases of the junction unmatched.

Concerning this clonotype: Possible read error: a much larger clone is one base away. The rearrangement links TRBV6-1 to TRBJ2-5, with D perhaps TRBD2 (5 bases). The CDR3 length is 15 residues. Germline V gene lookup returns CDR1 MNHNS and CDR2 SASEGT. The CDR3 loop is CTSSPLAGSQETQYF. For the CDR3, the DNA is TGTACCAGCAGCCCCCTCGCGGGTTCGCAAGAGACCCAGTACTTC.

On this clonotype itself: Here the CDR3 omits its conserved ending phenylalanine or tryptophan, so a read error is the likely source. The rearrangement joins TRBV29-1 to TRBJ2-2; no clear D. The CDR3 loop spans 11 amino acids. CDR1 is SQVTM, CDR2 ANQGSEA, per germline. V lost 4 bases and J 8 bases, leaving 8 bases between the germline ends. CDR3 region: CSVGGRGELFS. The CDR3 coding sequence is TGCAGCGTTGGAGGACGGGGGGAGCTGTTTTCT.

As for this clonotype: Since a much larger clone is just one base distant, this may be a read error. The CDR3 sequence: CASSYRQESYIEQFF. In nucleotides, the CDR3 is TGCGCCAGCAGCTATCGACAGGAATCCTACATTGAGCAGTTCTTC. The gene calls are TRBV5-1 and TRBJ2-1, with D possibly matching TRBD1 (6 bases). CDR1 is SGHRS, CDR2 YFSETQ, per germline. The CDR3 totals 15 residues.

The CDR3 sequence: CACNQEVGRGLLAFF. Here the CDR3 DNA reads TGTGCCTGCAACCAAGAGGTCGGGCGGGGACTGTTGGCTTTCTTT. V and J are TRBV4-2 and TRBJ1-1; a weak D match, TRBD1 (5 bases). This CDR3 spans 15 amino acids. Trimming removed 11 bases at V and 11 bases at J, with 30 bases between. Germline CDR1 LGHNA, CDR2 YNFKEQ.

As to this clonotype: The junction departs from germline at one end; a sequencing error may be responsible. The CDR3 sequence is CVSSLDRSIIDTQYF. CDR3 coding DNA: TGTGTCAGCAGCTTAGACCGGAGTATAATAGATACGCAGTATTTT. J is TRBJ2-3 and V is TRBV11-2, with D hard to call. This CDR3 contains 15 residues. Germline CDR1 reads SGHAT; CDR2 reads FQNNGV.

This chain uses TRBV29-1 with TRBJ2-7, with D possibly matching TRBD1 (6 bases). The germline V gene has CDR1 SQVTM and CDR2 ANQGSEA. The length of the CDR3 is 15 residues. Between the trimmed V and J ends, which lost 3 bases and 2 bases, there was a span of 17 bases. The CDR3 DNA reads TGCAGCGTTGACCGGGGACACCGAGGGACCTACGAGCAGTACTTC. Translation gives CSVDRGHRGTYEQYF.

Notes on this clonotype: No conserved phenylalanine or tryptophan ends this CDR3, so it is likely a read error. The chain joins TRBV24-1 to TRBJ2-3; 7 bases are a match to TRBD1. The CDR3 has 14 amino acids. Per germline, CDR1 KGHDR and CDR2 SFDVKD. V shed 4 bases and J 4 bases; nucleotides not matched to a gene: 4. The CDR3 coding sequence is TGTGCCACCAGTGACTGGGACAGACCAGATACGCAGTATTAT. It specifies CATSDWDRPDTQYY.

On this clonotype: One end of the junction fails to match germline, which may point to a read error. The V gene is TRBV4-2, the J gene TRBJ1-1, with D unresolved. The CDR3 contains 16 residues. Germline V CDR1 and CDR2: LGHNA, YNFKEQ. CDR3 sequence reads: CTSSQVVQHENTEAFF. The CDR3 DNA reads as TGTACCAGCAGCCAAGTCGTACAGCATGAGAACACTGAAGCTTTCTTT.

On this clonotype itself: This may be a read error: a much more frequent sequence differs by one nucleotide. The chain recombines TRBV5-5 with TRBJ2-5; TRBD2 agrees at 9 bases. Trimming removed 0 bases from V and 3 bases from J; junction bases left unmatched: 6. Germline V gene lookup returns CDR1 SGHKS and CDR2 YYEKEE (reference sequence). The CDR3 loop spans 16 amino acids. CDR3 residues: CASSLATGLAKETQYF. Here the CDR3 DNA reads TGTGCCAGCAGCTTGGCCACGGGACTAGCTAAAGAGACCCAGTACTTC. The full variable domain, completed using reference TRBV5-5 and TRBJ2-5, is DAGVTQSPTHLIKTRGQQVTLRCSPISGHKSVSWYQQVLGQGPQFIFQYYEKEERGRGNFPDRFSARQFPNYSSELNVNALLLGDSALYLCASSLATGLAKETQYFGPGTRLLVL.

The V gene is TRBV11-2, the J gene TRBJ2-7; 9 nucleotides align to TRBD1. The germline V gene encodes CDR1 SGHAT and CDR2 FQNNGV. Germline trimming cut 8 bases from V and 2 bases from J; bases unmatched to any gene: 7. There are 14 residues in the CDR3. The DNA of the CDR3 is TGTGCCAGCGGCTGCGGGACAGGGCCCTACGAGCAGTACTTC. Its protein is CASGCGTGPYEQYF.

The chain carries TRBV20-1 and TRBJ1-5; no firm D call. This CDR3 has 15 amino acids. Trimming removed 0 bases from V and 14 bases from J, with 23 bases in between. CDR1 is DFQATT, CDR2 SNEGSKA, per germline (reference sequence). CDR3: CSARDRSSSNQHKHF. As DNA, the CDR3 is TGCAGTGCTAGAGATCGCTCCAGCAGTAACCAGCACAAGCATTTT.